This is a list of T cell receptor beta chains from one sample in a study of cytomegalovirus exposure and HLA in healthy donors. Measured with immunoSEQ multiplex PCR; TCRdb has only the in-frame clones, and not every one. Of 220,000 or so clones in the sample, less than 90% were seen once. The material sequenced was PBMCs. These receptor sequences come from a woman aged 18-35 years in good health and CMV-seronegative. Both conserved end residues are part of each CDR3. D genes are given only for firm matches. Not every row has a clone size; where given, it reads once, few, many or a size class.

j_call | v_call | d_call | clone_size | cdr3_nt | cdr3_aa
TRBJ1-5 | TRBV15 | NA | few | TGTGCCACCAGCAGAGGGGTGGGATATAGCAATCAGCCCCAGCATTTT | CATSRGVGYSNQPQHF
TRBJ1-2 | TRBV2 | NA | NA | TGTGCCAGCAGTGACGGCGCGTTCTATGGCTACACCTTC | CASSDGAFYGYTF
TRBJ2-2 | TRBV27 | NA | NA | TGTGCCAGCAGTGGGACGCTAACGAACACCGGGGAGCTGTTTTTT | CASSGTLTNTGELFF
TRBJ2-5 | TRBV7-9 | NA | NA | TGTGCCAGCAGCTCCTACGGGGGTTCCCAAGAGACCCAGTACTTC | CASSSYGGSQETQYF
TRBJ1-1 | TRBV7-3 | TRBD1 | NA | TGTGCCAGCAGCCAACAGGGGGCCCACACTGAAGCTTTCTTT | CASSQQGAHTEAFF
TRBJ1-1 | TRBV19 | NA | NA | TGTGCCAGTAGTCCGGACCGACGGGATTGGACGAACACTGAAGCTTTCTTT | CASSPDRRDWTNTEAFF
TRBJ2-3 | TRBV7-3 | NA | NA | TGTGCCAGCAGTCCTCAGCTAGGTAGCACAGATACGCAGTATTTT | CASSPQLGSTDTQYF
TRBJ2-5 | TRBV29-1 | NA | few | TGCAGCGTTGAATCGGGGCCGGGGGAGACCCAGTACTTC | CSVESGPGETQYF
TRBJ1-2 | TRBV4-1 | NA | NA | TGCGCCAGCAGCCAACCGCCACCGAGGGGAGCTAACTATGGCTACACCTTC | CASSQPPPRGANYGYTF
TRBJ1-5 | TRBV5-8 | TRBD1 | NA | TGTGCCAGCAGCCAGGGACAGGGCCCTAGCAATCAGCCCCAGCATTTT | CASSQGQGPSNQPQHF
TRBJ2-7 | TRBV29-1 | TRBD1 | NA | TGCAGCGTCCGACTGGACAGGGGCTACGAGCAGTACTTC | CSVRLDRGYEQYF
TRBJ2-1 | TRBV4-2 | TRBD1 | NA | TGTGCCAGCAGCCAAGATCCCGCGACAGGGTCCGAGCAGTTCTTC | CASSQDPATGSEQFF
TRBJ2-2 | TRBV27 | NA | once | TGTGCCAGCAGTTTAGGGCCCTCCGCCGGGGAGCTGTTTTTT | CASSLGPSAGELFF
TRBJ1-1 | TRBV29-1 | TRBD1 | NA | TGTAGCGTTAGACAGGGAGCCGAAGCTTTCTTT | CSVRQGAEAFF
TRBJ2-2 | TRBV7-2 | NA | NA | TGTGCCAGCAGCTTAGTTCGCGGGAACACCGGGGAGCTGTTTTTT | CASSLVRGNTGELFF
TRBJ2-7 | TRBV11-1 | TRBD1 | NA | TGTGCCAGCAGCATAATGGGTGGGGGACAGGAGGCCTACGAGCAGTACTTC | CASSIMGGGQEAYEQYF
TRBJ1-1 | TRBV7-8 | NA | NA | TGTGCCAGCGGGAGGGGGGCTGGAGCTTTCTTT | CASGRGAGAFF
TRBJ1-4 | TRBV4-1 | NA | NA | TGCGCCAGCAGCCAAGGGCCGTTTGGAATGGGAACAAATGAAAAACTGTTTTTT | CASSQGPFGMGTNEKLFF
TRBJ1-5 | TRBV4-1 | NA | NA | TGCGCCAGCAGCAGATGGGGGCGCAATCAGCCCCAGCATTTT | CASSRWGRNQPQHF
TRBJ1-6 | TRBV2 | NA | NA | TGTGCCAGCAGTGGGGGCACCGCTCTACCCCTCCACTTT | CASSGGTALPLHF
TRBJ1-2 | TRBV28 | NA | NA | TGTGCCAGCTGGAGACAGCTCTATGGCTACACCTTC | CASWRQLYGYTF
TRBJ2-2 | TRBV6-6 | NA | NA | TGTGCCAGCAGTTACAACAGGGAAACCGGGGAGCTGTTTTTT | CASSYNRETGELFF
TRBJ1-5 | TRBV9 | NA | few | TGTGCCAGCGGGCGGGGGTTCAGCAATCAGCCCCAGCATTTT | CASGRGFSNQPQHF
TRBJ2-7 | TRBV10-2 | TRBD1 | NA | TGCGCCAGCAGTCCCGGGACAGCTTACGAGCAGTACTTC | CASSPGTAYEQYF
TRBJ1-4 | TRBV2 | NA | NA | TGTGCCAGCAAGGGTCACAGTATTAATGAAAAACTGTTTTTT | CASKGHSINEKLFF
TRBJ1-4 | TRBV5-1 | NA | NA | TGCGCCAGCAGCTTGCGTCTGGGGGCCGTTAATGAAAAACTGTTTTTT | CASSLRLGAVNEKLFF
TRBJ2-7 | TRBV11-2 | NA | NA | TGTGCCAGCAGCCACCCGGACACATACGAGCAGTACTTC | CASSHPDTYEQYF
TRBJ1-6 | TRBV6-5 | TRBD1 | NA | TGTGCCAGCCGCGTGGGGGACAGGGGGTCACCCCTCCACTTT | CASRVGDRGSPLHF
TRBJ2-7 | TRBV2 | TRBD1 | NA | TGTGCCAGCAGTGTGGAGGGACAGGGGAGGTACGAGCAGTACTTC | CASSVEGQGRYEQYF
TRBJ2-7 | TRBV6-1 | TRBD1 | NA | TGTGCCAGCAGTGAGACCGGGACAGGGTACTACGAGCAGTACTTC | CASSETGTGYYEQYF
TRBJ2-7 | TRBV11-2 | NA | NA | TGTGCCAGCAGATTTAGTTGGGGCCGCTACGAGCAGTACTTC | CASRFSWGRYEQYF
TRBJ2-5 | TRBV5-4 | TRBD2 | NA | TGTGCCAGCAGCTTGGGGGGTAGCGGGGGAAGAGAGACCCAGTACTTC | CASSLGGSGGRETQYF
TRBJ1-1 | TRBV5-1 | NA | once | TGCGCCAGCAGCTCCAATCCCCTTGAAGCTTTCTTT | CASSSNPLEAFF
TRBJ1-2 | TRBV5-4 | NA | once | TGTGCCAGCAGCTTAGGGACGGATTATGGCTACACCTTC | CASSLGTDYGYTF
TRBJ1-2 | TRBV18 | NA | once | TGTGCCAGCTCATCAGATATAAGGGCGGACTATGGCTACACCTTC | CASSSDIRADYGYTF
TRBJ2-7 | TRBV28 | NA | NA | TGTGCCAGCAGCCTAACGCCGGACCGCGGCGAGCAGTACTTC | CASSLTPDRGEQYF
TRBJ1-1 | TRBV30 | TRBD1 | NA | TGTGCCTGGAACAGGGGTAACACTGAAGCTTTCTTT | CAWNRGNTEAFF
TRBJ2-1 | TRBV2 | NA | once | TGTGCCATTGCCGGGACCTGGGGCTCCTACAATGAGCAGTTCTTC | CAIAGTWGSYNEQFF
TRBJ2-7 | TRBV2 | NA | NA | TGTGCCAGCACCCTAATTCGTGGACAAGGCCACGAGCAGTACTTC | CASTLIRGQGHEQYF
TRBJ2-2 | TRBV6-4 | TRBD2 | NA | TGTGCCAGCAGTACCGCGGGGGGAAACACCGGGGAGCTGTTTTTT | CASSTAGGNTGELFF
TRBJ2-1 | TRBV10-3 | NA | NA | TGTGCCATCAGTGAGGCCGGGACACCCTACAATGAGCAGTTCTTC | CAISEAGTPYNEQFF
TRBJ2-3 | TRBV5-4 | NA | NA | TGTGCCAGCAGCTTGGCCGGGGGCAGGAGGACAGATACGCAGTATTTT | CASSLAGGRRTDTQYF
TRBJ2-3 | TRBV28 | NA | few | TGTGCCAGCATCGGACAGCGCGATACGCAGTATTTT | CASIGQRDTQYF
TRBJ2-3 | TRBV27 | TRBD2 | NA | TGTGCCAGCAGTTTCTCTAGCGGGGGCCCCTATCGCACAGATACGCAGTATTTT | CASSFSSGGPYRTDTQYF
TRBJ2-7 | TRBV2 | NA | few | TGTGCCAGCGCCGAATGGTCCTACGAGCAGTACTTC | CASAEWSYEQYF